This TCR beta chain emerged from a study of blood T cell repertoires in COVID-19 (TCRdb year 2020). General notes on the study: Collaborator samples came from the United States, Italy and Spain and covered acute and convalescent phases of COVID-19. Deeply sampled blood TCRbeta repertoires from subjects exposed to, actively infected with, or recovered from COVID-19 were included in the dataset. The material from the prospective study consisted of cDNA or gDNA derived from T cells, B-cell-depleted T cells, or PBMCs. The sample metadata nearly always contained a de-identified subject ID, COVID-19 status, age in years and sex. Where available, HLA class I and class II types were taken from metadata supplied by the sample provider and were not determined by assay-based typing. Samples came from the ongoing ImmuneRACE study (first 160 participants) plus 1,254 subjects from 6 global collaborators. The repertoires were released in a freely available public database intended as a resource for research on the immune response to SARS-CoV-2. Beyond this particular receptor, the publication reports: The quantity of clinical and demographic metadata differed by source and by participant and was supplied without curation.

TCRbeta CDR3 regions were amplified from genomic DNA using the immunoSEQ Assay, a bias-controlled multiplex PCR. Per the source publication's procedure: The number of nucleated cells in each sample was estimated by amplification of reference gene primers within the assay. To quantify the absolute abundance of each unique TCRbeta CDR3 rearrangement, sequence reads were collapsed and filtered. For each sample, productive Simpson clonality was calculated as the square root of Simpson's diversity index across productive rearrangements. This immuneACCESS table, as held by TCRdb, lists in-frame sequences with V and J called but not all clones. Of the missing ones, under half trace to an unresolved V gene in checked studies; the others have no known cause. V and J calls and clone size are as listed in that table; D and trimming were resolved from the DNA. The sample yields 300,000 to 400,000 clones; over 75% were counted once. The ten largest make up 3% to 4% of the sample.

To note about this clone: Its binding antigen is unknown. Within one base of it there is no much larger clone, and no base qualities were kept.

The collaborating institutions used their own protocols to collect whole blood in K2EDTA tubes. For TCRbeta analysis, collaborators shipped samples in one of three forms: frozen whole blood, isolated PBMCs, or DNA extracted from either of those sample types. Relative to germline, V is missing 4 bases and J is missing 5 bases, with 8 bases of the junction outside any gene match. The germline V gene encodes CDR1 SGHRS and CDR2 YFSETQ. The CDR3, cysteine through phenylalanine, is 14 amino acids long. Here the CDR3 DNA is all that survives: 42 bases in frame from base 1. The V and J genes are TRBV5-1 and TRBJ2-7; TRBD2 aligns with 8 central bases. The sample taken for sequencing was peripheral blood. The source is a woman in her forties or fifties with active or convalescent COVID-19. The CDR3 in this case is CASSLTGGPHEQYF. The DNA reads TGCGCCAGCAGCCTCACGGGGGGGCCCCACGAGCAGTACTTC.